The clone carrying this TCR beta chain has at least ten counts. Its antigen is still unknown. CDR1 and CDR2 (germline): SGHTA, FQGNSA. This CDR3 is 12 amino acids long. Trimming shortened V by 1 base and J by 7 bases, and 5 bases separated the two germline ends. The data originate from a study of T-cell memory formation after mild COVID-19. Overall study results and limits: CD4+ contracting clones were found mainly in CM and EM, and CD8+ ones in EMRA.

TCRdb ran MiXCR on the 5' RACE reads and lists one entry per CDR3 protein. Of approximately 150,000 distinct CDR3 sequences listed, approximately 5.7% are singletons. The TCR originated in an adult woman who had mild COVID-19 (a few samples of this study predate the infection). Cell type and time point are not known. The gene calls are TRBV7-2 and TRBJ2-1; D unclear. Sequenced input: PBMCs or a T cell subset sorted from them (not recorded which). CDR3: CASSLDLNEQFF. The DNA of the CDR3 is TGTGCCAGCAGCTTAGATCTTAATGAGCAGTTCTTC.